This T cell receptor beta chain was obtained from a study of tumor-infiltrating lymphocytes in localized non-small cell lung cancer. At the level of the study: From each patient, both tumor and uninvolved lung, non-adjacent to tumor, were sampled.

Overall study results and limits: Each assay used a separate piece of the same tissue. Tumor T-cell fraction from TCR sequencing was not associated with recurrence-free survival (p = 0.61).

This clone was counted once. The antigen remains unidentified. Germline CDR1 is SGHTA and CDR2 is FQGNSA. The CDR3 runs 13 residues. V was pared by 5 bases and J by 4 bases, with 11 bases between. Using immunoSEQ multiplex PCR, the repertoire was profiled, and TCRdb retains in-frame clones only, with some absent. The sample shows about 16,000 clones, around 41% of them seen only once. The TCR comes from a human donor with non-small cell lung cancer. The rearrangement uses TRBV7-2 and TRBJ1-2; D is undetermined. The specimen was lung tumor tissue. The CDR3, as DNA: TGTGCCAGCAGCCGCCGCGCCGTCTATGGCTACACCTTC. This encodes CASSRRAVYGYTF. Based on the CDR3 plus reference TRBV7-2 and TRBJ1-2, the full variable domain is GAGVSQSPSNKVTEKGKDVELRCDPISGHTALYWYRQSLGQGLEFLIYFQGNSAPDKSGLPSDRFSAERTGGSVSTLTIQRTQQEDSAVYLCASSRRAVYGYTFGSGTRLTVV.